This entry describes one T cell receptor beta chain. With V trimmed by 0 bases and J by 7 bases, 3 bases remained unmatched. The CDR3 is 15 amino acids. Germline CDR1 and CDR2: SGHDT and YYEEEE. TCRdb re-analysed the RT-PCR reads in MiXCR, keeping a single row per CDR3 protein. The sample holds hundreds of thousands of distinct CDR3 sequences; approximately 15% are singletons and the top ten take roughly 3.6%. This chain uses TRBV5-6 with TRBJ2-5, with 13 bases fitting TRBD2. The material sequenced was memory CD4+ T cells from blood. The TCR was taken from a female donor in good health, serving as a healthy control. CDR3 loop: CASSLGLAGGGTQYF. Here the CDR3 DNA reads TGTGCCAGCAGCTTGGGACTAGCGGGAGGAGGGACCCAGTACTTC.